This TCR beta chain was retrieved from a study of Ad26.COV2.S vaccination and SARS-CoV-2 variants (dated by TCRdb to the early 2020s). With respect to the entire study: Donors in the vaccine arm were drawn from COV1001, a multicentre, randomized, double-blind, placebo-controlled phase I-IIa trial testing Ad26.COV2.S in healthy adults. Ad26.COV2.S was given intramuscularly at 5x10^10 or 1x10^11 viral particles, as a single shot or as two shots 56 days apart. Sequencing of the TCRbeta repertoire served to evaluate the specificity and breadth of SARS-CoV-2-reactive T cell receptors following Ad26.COV2.S vaccination. The TCR-sequenced set comprised around 32 samples: roughly 19 Ad26.COV2.S vaccine recipients, 5 placebo recipients and 8 SARS-CoV-2 convalescent individuals. Trial participants were randomized into five groups of five, in which low-dose or high-dose Ad26.COV2.S was given once or twice, or placebo was given on both occasions. Blinding of investigators to trial group allocation was maintained during experiments and outcome assessment.

The immunoSEQ Assay was the method used to sequence TCRbeta CDR3 regions. After extraction, genomic DNA underwent amplification by bias-controlled multiplex PCR, followed by high-throughput sequencing. As for how the authors treated the data: To quantify the absolute abundance of every unique TCRbeta CDR3 region, sequences were collapsed and filtered. T cell fraction was estimated by normalizing TCRbeta template counts to usable DNA, which was measured by amplifying reference genes present in all nucleated cells. Repertoire TCRs were annotated as SARS-CoV-2-specific by exact matching of V gene, CDR3 amino acid sequence and J gene to a known reactive TCR set. MIRA supplied the reference SARS-CoV-2 TCR set, which was filtered for enrichment in COVID-19-positive ImmuneCODE repertoires so that public or cross-reactive TCRs were removed. Based on the MIRA antigens, annotated TCRs were further analysed at the level of specific ORF or position within ORF. Breadth was defined as annotated unique rearrangements over total unique productive rearrangements; depth was the summed frequency of those rearrangements. TCR breadth was compared between groups using two-sided Wilcoxon rank-sum tests. TCRdb carries this immuneACCESS record with in-frame sequences only. Its versions omit some clonotypes, under half of them owing to an unresolved V gene in the studies checked, with the rest unexplained. V, J and clone size were drawn from that table, and D and trimming were deduced from the DNA. The sample table holds approximately 400,000 clones, of which roughly 80% were seen once. The top ten clones comprise around 7% of the sample.

Details on this clone: Its antigen is still unknown. No clone much larger than this one lies a single base away; base qualities are absent.

General study outcomes and caveats: The study lacked the statistical power to compare responses across vaccine doses or regimens. After vaccination, substantial breadth of spike-specific CD8+ and CD4+ T cell responses was reported. Ad26.COV2.S recipients had higher spike-specific TCR breadth than placebo recipients (P = 0.0014). It was noted by the authors that total T cell responses may have been underestimated by the TCR breadth and depth analyses. Vaccine and placebo recipients had similar non-spike TCR breadth, a finding consistent with the vaccine containing only spike.

This specimen's treatment or condition label, interpreted: some 20 received Ad26.COV2.S at low or high dose, single or two shots; a few received placebo; per-sample allocation not given. Repertoires of vaccine and placebo recipients were sequenced from samples collected on day 63 after the first injection. In Cohort 1b, some 25 adults aged 18-55 years were enrolled at a single site in Boston, USA, between 29 July and 7 August 2020. Ad26.COV2.S was a replication-incompetent adenovirus type 26 vector expressing a prefusion-stabilized SARS-CoV-2 spike protein from the original Wuhan strain. Looking up the germline V gene yields CDR1 MNHEY and CDR2 SVGEGT. Measured from the cysteine to the phenylalanine, the CDR3 is 15 residues long. CDR3 DNA is the only sequence kept; it has 45 bases, read in frame from the first base. Trimming accounts for 5 bases at V and 5 bases at J, while the number of junction bases matched to no gene is 9.

This clonotype was sampled from a person aged 18-60 years who received the Ad26.COV2.S COVID-19 vaccine or a placebo. In this chain, TRBV6-2 or TRBV6-3 is recombined with TRBJ2-7; 10 central nucleotides agree with TRBD1. The sequenced sample was peripheral blood, obtained in a trial of Ad26.COV2.S vaccine versus placebo. The base sequence is TGTGCCAGCAGTACCGCCGGGACAGGGGCTCACGAGCAGTACTTC. Translation gives CASSTAGTGAHEQYF.